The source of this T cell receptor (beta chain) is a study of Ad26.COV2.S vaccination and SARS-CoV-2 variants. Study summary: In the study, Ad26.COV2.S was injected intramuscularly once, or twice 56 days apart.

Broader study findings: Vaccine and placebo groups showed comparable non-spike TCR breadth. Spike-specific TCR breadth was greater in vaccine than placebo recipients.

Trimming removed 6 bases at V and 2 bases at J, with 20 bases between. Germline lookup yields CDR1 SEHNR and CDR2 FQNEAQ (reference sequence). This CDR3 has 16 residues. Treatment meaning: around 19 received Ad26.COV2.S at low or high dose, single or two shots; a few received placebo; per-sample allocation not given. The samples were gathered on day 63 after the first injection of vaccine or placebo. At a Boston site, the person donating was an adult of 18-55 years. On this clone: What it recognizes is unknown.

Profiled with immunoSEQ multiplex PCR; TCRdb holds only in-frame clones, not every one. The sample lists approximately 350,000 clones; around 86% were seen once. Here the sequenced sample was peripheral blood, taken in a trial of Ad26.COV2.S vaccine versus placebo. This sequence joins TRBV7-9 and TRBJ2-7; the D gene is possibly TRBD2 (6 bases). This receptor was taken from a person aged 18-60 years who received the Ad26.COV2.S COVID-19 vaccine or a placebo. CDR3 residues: CASRGGKKVDTYEQYF. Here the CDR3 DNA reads TGTGCCAGCAGGGGCGGGAAGAAGGTTGACACCTACGAGCAGTACTTC.